Each of the 6 T cell receptor beta chains below was sequenced from the same sample in a study of cytomegalovirus exposure and HLA in healthy donors. With 60 Vbeta and 13 Jbeta primers, the PCR was carried out. Libraries were prepared by immunoSEQ multiplex PCR; TCRdb keeps only in-frame clonotypes and omits some of them. The sample yields about 130,000 clones, 65% to 90% seen once. Sequencing was carried out using PBMCs. These receptors all stem from a girl aged 2 to 9 in good health and CMV-seronegative.

The chain has TRBV5-1 and TRBJ2-5, with TRBD1 identical over 7 bases. The J call could be wrong; TRBJ2-7 is a better fit for the DNA end. The CDR3 contains 14 residues. Germline V gives CDR1 SGHRS, CDR2 YFSETQ. The CDR3 nucleotides read TGCGCCAGCAGCTTGGGACAGGGTAGCTACGAGCAGTACTTC. Protein product: CASSLGQGSYEQYF.

This chain uses TRBV2 with TRBJ1-4; TRBD1 is a possible D gene (6 bases). There are 16 residues in the CDR3. Germline CDR1 reads SNHLY; CDR2 reads FYNNEI. The ends were cut back, 3 bases at V and 0 bases at J, with 11 bases in the middle. The CDR3 DNA reads TGTGCCAGCAGTGAGAGGGGGGGTGCAACTAATGAAAAACTGTTTTTT. This translates into CASSERGGATNEKLFF.

The CDR3 region has the DNA TGTGCCAGCAGCTTGGAGGCGGTGAACACTGAAGCTTTCTTT. Its protein is CASSLEAVNTEAFF. The chain has TRBV5-4 and TRBJ1-1, with D unresolved. Germline CDR1 SGHNT, CDR2 YYREEE (reference sequence). Trimming removed 0 bases at V and 0 bases at J, with 6 bases between. The CDR3 loop spans 14 amino acids.

This clone is a singleton in its sample. V usage is TRBV2 and J usage is TRBJ2-7; TRBD2 is a possible D gene (6 bases). Germline loops: CDR1 SNHLY, CDR2 FYNNEI. Trimming stripped 4 bases from V and 13 bases from J, with 20 bases between. The CDR3 covers 13 residues. CDR3 loop: CASSVINSLGGYF. Written as DNA, the CDR3 is TGTGCCAGCAGTGTGATTAACAGCCTGGGGGGTTACTTC.

The J gene is TRBJ2-7, the V gene TRBV30, with 7 bases fitting TRBD1. Germline V gene data show CDR1 as GTSNPN and CDR2 as SVGIG (reference sequence). This CDR3 has 14 amino acids. Trimming removed 2 bases from V and 6 bases from J; junction bases left unmatched: 10. As DNA, the CDR3 is TGTGCCTGGAGTTGGGCAGGGGGTGCCCCCGAGCAGTACTTC. Translating gives CAWSWAGGAPEQYF.

V and J are TRBV11-2 and TRBJ1-1; D gene unclear. V was clipped by 5 bases and J by 4 bases, with 11 bases between them. Germline CDR1 SGHAT, CDR2 FQNNGV. This CDR3 comprises 13 residues. The CDR3 spells CASSLKRGTEAFF. CDR3 nucleotide sequence: TGTGCCAGCAGCCTGAAACGGGGCACTGAAGCTTTCTTT.